These 14 T cell receptor beta chains were all obtained from the same sample, sequenced in a study of blood T cell repertoires in COVID-19 (TCRdb year 2020). Libraries were constructed by the immunoSEQ multiplex PCR assay. TCRdb mirrors the immuneACCESS table, restricted to in-frame sequences. Some clones are absent from its copies; in checked studies, under half trace to an unresolved V gene, and the reason for the others is unknown. The sample includes about 210,000 clones, with approximately 87% observed a single time. 0.78% of the sample is held by the ten biggest clonotypes. Input material: peripheral blood. The receptors come from a woman in her seventies with acute or convalescent COVID-19.

The chain couples TRBV5-3 to TRBJ1-1; no clear D gene. TRBV5-3 is treated as an ORF (open reading frame) with a function not yet certain. V lost 1 base and J 8 bases, leaving 18 bases between the germline ends. The CDR3 sequence is 15 residues long. In DNA form, the CDR3 reads TGTGCCAGAAGCTTGTCGGGTAGTCATCGCATCGAAGCTTTCTTT. Translating gives CARSLSGSHRIEAFF.

The chain recombines TRBV15 with TRBJ1-3; D not certain. The V gene lost 0 bases and the J gene lost 4 bases, with 13 bases spanning the gap. The germline gives CDR1 LNHNV, CDR2 YYDKDF (reference sequence). The CDR3 runs to 16 residues. The CDR3 region is CATSRDPSGGGNTIYF. For the CDR3, the DNA is TGTGCCACCAGCAGAGATCCCTCAGGTGGCGGAAACACCATATATTTT.

The chain carries TRBV6-5 and TRBJ1-3, with 7 bases identical to TRBD1. CDR1 is MNHEY and CDR2 is SVGAGI in the germline V gene. With 7 bases clipped from V and 4 bases from J, the junction kept 4 bases outside the gene matches. This CDR3 has 13 residues. The CDR3 here is CASIGTAGNTIYF. Here the CDR3 DNA reads TGTGCCAGCATAGGGACAGCAGGAAACACCATATATTTT.

The chain links TRBV24-1 to TRBJ2-3; D is uncertain. This CDR3 contains 14 residues. CDR1 is KGHDR, CDR2 SFDVKD, per germline. V was pared by 4 bases and J by 13 bases, with 20 bases between. The DNA for the CDR3 is TGTGCCACCAGTGACTCCCGAACACTGACTGCTAAGTATTTT. This codes for CATSDSRTLTAKYF.

There are a few counts of this clone. The chain uses TRBV3-1 (or the pseudogene TRBV3-2) and TRBJ1-2; TRBD1 agrees at 12 bases. CDR3 size: 14 residues. Germline CDR1 LGHDT, CDR2 YNNKEL (reference sequence). V shed 3 bases, J shed 8 bases, and the junction held 4 bases outside the gene matches. The CDR3 is CASSHPGTGGGYTF. The CDR3 DNA follows: TGTGCCAGCAGCCATCCGGGGACAGGGGGCGGCTACACCTTC.

The rearrangement uses TRBV4-1 and TRBJ2-3; 7 bases line up with TRBD2. The CDR3 covers 14 residues. Looked up from germline, CDR1 is MGHRA and CDR2 is YSYEKL. V trimming: 0 bases; J trimming: 4 bases; junction bases outside the gene matches: 1. CDR3 nucleotide sequence: TGCGCCAGCAGCCAAGAAAGCGGGGCAGATACGCAGTATTTT. Its translation: CASSQESGADTQYF.

The chain carries TRBV19 and TRBJ1-5; TRBD1 matches at 7 bases. The trim removed 2 bases at V and 5 bases at J, leaving 3 bases unmatched. The germline CDR1 and CDR2 sequences are LNHDA and SQIVND (reference sequence). This CDR3 comprises 14 residues. CDR3 nucleotide sequence: TGTGCCAGTAGTATAACAGGGGTTTATCAGCCCCAGCATTTT. It is translated as CASSITGVYQPQHF.

This chain joins TRBV2 and TRBJ1-2; D is uncertain. Germline CDR1 and CDR2: SNHLY and FYNNEI. V was cut by 0 bases and J by 12 bases, with 20 bases left in between. This CDR3 comprises 15 residues. Here the CDR3 reads CASSEAQGLIRRDTF. CDR3 sequence (DNA): TGTGCCAGCAGTGAAGCGCAAGGGCTCATTCGGCGGGACACCTTC.

This chain links TRBV5-1 with TRBJ2-5, with TRBD2 matching over 14 bases. Germline V gene data show CDR1 as SGHRS and CDR2 as YFSETQ. This CDR3 is 15 amino acids long. The V segment lost 3 bases and the J segment 4 bases; nucleotides outside the gene matches: 2. The CDR3 bases are TGCGCCAGCAGCTCGGGACTAGCGGGAGTAGAGACCCAGTACTTC. It encodes CASSSGLAGVETQYF.

The genes are TRBV5-1 and TRBJ1-1; 7 nucleotides align to TRBD1. Germline CDR1 reads SGHRS; CDR2 reads YFSETQ. The V and J ends lost 4 bases and 1 base, in that order; junction bases with no gene match: 7. The CDR3 has 15 residues. CDR3 protein: CASSTTGDRNTEAFF. As DNA, the CDR3 is TGCGCCAGCAGCACTACAGGGGACCGGAACACTGAAGCTTTCTTT.

The chain's CDR3 is CASSYYGLNTEAFF. Written as DNA, the CDR3 is TGCGCCAGCAGCTATTACGGGTTGAACACTGAAGCTTTCTTT. The V and J genes are TRBV5-1 and TRBJ1-1; no clear D gene. This CDR3 region has 14 residues. Germline values: CDR1 SGHRS, CDR2 YFSETQ. Trimming took off 3 bases at V and 0 bases at J, with 9 bases between the two ends.

This chain connects TRBV6-5 to TRBJ2-2, with D possibly being TRBD1 (5 bases). The CDR3 spans 14 residues. Trimming removed 4 bases from V and 5 bases from J, with 11 bases in between. Germline V gene sequence: CDR1 MNHEY, CDR2 SVGAGI. CDR3 bases: TGTGCCAGCAGTTCCGACGCAGGGACCGGGGAGCTGTTTTTT. Translated: CASSSDAGTGELFF.

The chain employs TRBV19 and TRBJ1-4; D ambiguous. The germline CDR1 and CDR2 sequences are LNHDA and SQIVND (reference sequence). The ends were cut back, 5 bases at V and 8 bases at J, with 18 bases in the middle. The CDR3 is 15 amino acids. The CDR3 coding sequence is TGTGCCAGTAGTCGAGGGAGCAATTCTATCGAAAAACTGTTTTTT. Translating it yields CASSRGSNSIEKLFF. Supplemented by reference TRBV19 and TRBJ1-4, the full variable domain reads DGGITQSPKYLFRKEGQNVTLSCEQNLNHDAMYWYRQDPGQGLRLIYYSQIVNDFQKGDIAEGYSVSREKKESFPLTVTSAQKNPTAFYLCASSRGSNSIEKLFFGSGTQLSVL.

In this sample, this clone turned up a few times. Other DNA sequences in the sample encode the same CDR3. V usage is TRBV3-1 (or the pseudogene TRBV3-2) and J usage is TRBJ2-7, with D perhaps matching TRBD1 (5 bases). Per the germline V gene, CDR1 is LGHDT and CDR2 is YNNKEL (reference sequence). V lost 1 base to trimming and J lost 0 bases, with 10 bases between them. CDR3 length: 15 amino acids. Here the CDR3 DNA reads TGTGCCAGCAGCCAAGTCCCAGGGATCTCCTACGAGCAGTACTTC. The encoded protein is CASSQVPGISYEQYF.